What follows are 9 T cell receptor beta chains derived from one specimen sequenced in a study of Ad26.COV2.S vaccination and SARS-CoV-2 variants. Sequenced by immunoSEQ multiplex PCR; TCRdb stores in-frame clones only, minus some. The repertoire has fewer than 400,000 clones, roughly nine tenths of them found once; the top ten carry over 5%. As to treatment: roughly 18 received Ad26.COV2.S at low or high dose, single or two shots; several received placebo; per-sample allocation not given. Samples came from day 63 after the first vaccine or placebo injection. This sample comprised peripheral blood, obtained in a trial of Ad26.COV2.S vaccine versus placebo. Receptors were obtained from a person aged 18-60 years who received the Ad26.COV2.S COVID-19 vaccine or a placebo.

This chain connects TRBV19 to TRBJ2-5; D is undetermined. The germline gives CDR1 LNHDA, CDR2 SQIVND (reference sequence). The V end lost 4 bases, the J end lost 3 bases, and 12 bases lay between the germline ends. There are 14 residues in the CDR3. In DNA form, the CDR3 reads TGTGCCAGTAGTAAGGTTGAACACAAAGAGACCCAGTACTTC. The encoded protein is CASSKVEHKETQYF.

This sequence joins TRBV13 and TRBJ2-7; the D call may be TRBD1 or TRBD2 (5 bases each). V lost 1 base to trimming and J lost 6 bases, with 16 bases between them. The CDR3 totals 15 residues. CDR1 and CDR2 from the germline V gene are PRHDT and FYEKMQ (reference sequence). CDR3 DNA sequence: TGTGCCAGCAGCTTAGAAGTCTCCGGGACGGGCGAGCAGTACGTC. It yields the protein CASSLEVSGTGEQYV.

The chain uses TRBV7-2 and TRBJ2-1; 11 positions agree with TRBD2. V shed 6 bases and J 4 bases; nucleotides not matched to a gene: 2. Germline loops: CDR1 SGHTA, CDR2 FQGNSA. CDR3 length: 14 residues. CDR3 region: CASRTSGIYNEQFF. The CDR3 region has the DNA TGTGCCAGCAGGACTAGCGGGATATACAATGAGCAGTTCTTC.

The rearrangement links TRBV6-6 to TRBJ1-4; TRBD1 might be the D (6 bases). Per germline, CDR1 MNHNY and CDR2 SVGAGI (reference sequence). The CDR3 spans 16 residues. V was shortened by 8 bases and J by 7 bases, with 23 bases between the two germline ends. The CDR3 here is CASGGYLQETSEKLFF. For the CDR3, the DNA is TGTGCCAGCGGGGGCTATTTACAGGAAACGAGTGAAAAACTGTTTTTT.

The chain uses TRBV5-4 and TRBJ2-7; weak D call: TRBD1 (6 bases). The V end lost 1 base, the J end lost 2 bases, and 16 bases lay between the germline ends. The CDR3 covers 16 residues. The germline V gene has CDR1 SGHNT and CDR2 YYREEE (reference sequence). This CDR3 is CASSLYEGVRPYEQYV. CDR3 DNA: TGTGCCAGCAGCTTGTACGAGGGGGTAAGGCCCTACGAGCAGTACGTC.

The V and J genes are TRBV18 and TRBJ2-7; 16 bases match TRBD2. The length of the CDR3 is 17 residues. V dropped 1 base and J dropped 8; count of bases not matched to a gene: 8. Per the germline V gene, CDR1 is KGHSH and CDR2 is LQKENI. The CDR3 reads CASSPRGLAGGSSKQYF. The CDR3 DNA is TGTGCCAGCTCACCACGGGGACTAGCGGGGGGGTCTTCGAAGCAGTACTTC.

The chain employs TRBV7-9 and TRBJ1-6; perhaps TRBD1 as D (6 bases). CDR3 length equals 17 residues. Germline V gives CDR1 SEHNR, CDR2 FQNEAQ (reference sequence). V shed 5 bases and J shed 9 bases, with 23 bases lying between them. CDR3 region: CASSPPLGGGGGSPLHF. The CDR3 DNA reads TGTGCCAGCAGCCCCCCCCTGGGAGGGGGAGGGGGTTCACCCCTCCACTTT.

The chain carries TRBV13 and TRBJ2-5; D is ambiguous. CDR1 and CDR2 from the germline V gene are PRHDT and FYEKMQ (reference sequence). V lost 0 bases and J 2 bases, leaving 7 bases between the germline ends. The CDR3 contains 14 residues. The CDR3 protein is CASSLGWIQETQYF. The CDR3 DNA sequence: TGTGCCAGCAGCTTAGGTTGGATACAAGAGACCCAGTACTTC.

The gene calls are TRBV15 and TRBJ1-1; perhaps TRBD1 as D (5 bases). The length of the CDR3 is 15 residues. With 2 bases removed from V and 3 bases from J, the gap between germline ends came to 13 bases. The germline V gene has CDR1 LNHNV and CDR2 YYDKDF (reference sequence). CDR3 in DNA: TGTGCCACCAGCAGATTTGCAGGGTCGGACACTGAAGCTTTCTTT. Translated, it gives CATSRFAGSDTEAFF.